This T cell receptor (beta chain) was recorded in a study of T cells in Graves' hyperthyroidism and ophthalmopathy. Study-level points and caveats: Stable hyperthyroidism and ophthalmopathy were separated using 13 V-J signatures. Peripheral blood also featured most of the thyroid clonotypes expanded above 0.001.

CDR1 and CDR2 from the germline V gene are KGHSH and LQKENI. Trimming shortened V by 3 bases and J by 1 base, and 10 bases separated the two germline ends. The CDR3 runs 14 residues. As for this clonotype: Antigen specificity is unknown.

Clinical symptoms, serum thyroxine and TRAb, thyroid ultrasound and orbital computed tomography together formed the diagnostic basis. Researchers amplified the TCR beta CDR3 regions from RNA transcripts. Researchers ran a first-round RT-PCR on the TCR CDR3 using the HTBI primer set. MiXCR, run by TCRdb on the multiplex PCR reads, gives a single entry per CDR3 protein. The sample lists over 250,000 distinct CDR3 sequences; roughly 15% were seen once. This chain joins TRBV18 and TRBJ2-7; D gene ambiguous. What was sequenced was blood. The source is a woman in her 40s with Graves' ophthalmopathy. The CDR3 nucleotides read TGTGCCAGCTCACCTCAGACTCAATCCTACGAGCAGTACTTC. This codes for CASSPQTQSYEQYF.